The present T cell receptor beta chain was sequenced within a study of PD-L1 blockade in urothelial cancer. Notes on the study in general: Pretreatment TCR clonality in blood, when below the median, was predictive of better survival.

Sequencing was performed with immunoSEQ multiplex PCR; in TCRdb, only in-frame clones are kept and a portion is missing. The sample has 90,000 or so clones; roughly 90% are singletons. As to time point: pretreatment peripheral blood. The patients' disease, urothelial carcinoma, was locally advanced or metastatic. A word on this clone: Its antigen is unidentified.

The sequence derives from a woman over 75 with urothelial cancer. The sequences come from PBMCs, collected around atezolizumab (anti-PD-L1) treatment.

The CDR3: CASSKGLARTYNEQFF. The CDR3 region has the DNA TGCGCCAGCAGCAAAGGACTAGCGAGAACGTACAATGAGCAGTTCTTC. The chain couples TRBV5-1 to TRBJ2-1; 9 nucleotides match TRBD2. This CDR3 region has 16 residues. The V segment lost 4 bases and the J segment 4 bases; nucleotides outside the gene matches: 9. Germline V gene data show CDR1 as SGHRS and CDR2 as YFSETQ.